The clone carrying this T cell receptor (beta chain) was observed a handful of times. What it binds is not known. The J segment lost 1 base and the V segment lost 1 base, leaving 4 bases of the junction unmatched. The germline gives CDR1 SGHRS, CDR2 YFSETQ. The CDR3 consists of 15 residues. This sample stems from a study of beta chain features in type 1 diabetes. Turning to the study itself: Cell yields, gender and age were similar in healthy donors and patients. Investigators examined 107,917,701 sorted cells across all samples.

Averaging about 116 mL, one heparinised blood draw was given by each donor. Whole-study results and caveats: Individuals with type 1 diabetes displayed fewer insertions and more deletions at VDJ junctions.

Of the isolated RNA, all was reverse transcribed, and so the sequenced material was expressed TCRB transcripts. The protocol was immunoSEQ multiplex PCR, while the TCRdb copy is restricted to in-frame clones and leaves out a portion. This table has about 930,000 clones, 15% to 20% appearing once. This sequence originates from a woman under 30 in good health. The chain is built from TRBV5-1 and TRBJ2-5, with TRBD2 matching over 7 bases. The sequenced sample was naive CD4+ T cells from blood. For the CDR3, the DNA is TGCGCCAGCAGCTTGTTTAGCGGGTCCCAAGAGACCCAGTACTTC. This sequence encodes CASSLFSGSQETQYF.